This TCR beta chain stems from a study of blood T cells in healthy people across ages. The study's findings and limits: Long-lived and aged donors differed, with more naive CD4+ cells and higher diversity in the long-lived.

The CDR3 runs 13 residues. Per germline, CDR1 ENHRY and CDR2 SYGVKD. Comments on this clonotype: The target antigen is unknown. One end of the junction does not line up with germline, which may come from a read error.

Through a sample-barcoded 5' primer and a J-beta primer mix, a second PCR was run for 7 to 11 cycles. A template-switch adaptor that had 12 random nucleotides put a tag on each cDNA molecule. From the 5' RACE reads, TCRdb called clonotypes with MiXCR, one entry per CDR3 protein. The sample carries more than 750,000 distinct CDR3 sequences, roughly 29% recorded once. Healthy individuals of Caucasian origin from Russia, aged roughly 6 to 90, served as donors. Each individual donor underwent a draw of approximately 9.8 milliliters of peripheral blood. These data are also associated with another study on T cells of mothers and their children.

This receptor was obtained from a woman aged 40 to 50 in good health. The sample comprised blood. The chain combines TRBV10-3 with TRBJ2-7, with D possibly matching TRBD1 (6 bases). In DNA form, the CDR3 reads TGTGCCGCCTATAGGGACACTGCCTACGGGCAGTACTTC. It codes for CAAYRDTAYGQYF.